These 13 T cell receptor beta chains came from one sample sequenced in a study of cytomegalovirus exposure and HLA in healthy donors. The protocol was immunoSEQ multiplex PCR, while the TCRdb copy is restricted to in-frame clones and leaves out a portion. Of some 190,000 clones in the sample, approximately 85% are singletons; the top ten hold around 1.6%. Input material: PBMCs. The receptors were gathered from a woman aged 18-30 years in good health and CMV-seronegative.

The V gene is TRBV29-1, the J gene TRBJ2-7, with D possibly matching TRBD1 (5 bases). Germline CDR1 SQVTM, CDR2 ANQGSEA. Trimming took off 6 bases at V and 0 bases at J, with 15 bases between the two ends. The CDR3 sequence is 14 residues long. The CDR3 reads CSVRISGISYEQYF. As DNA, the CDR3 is TGCAGCGTCCGGATCTCAGGGATCTCCTACGAGCAGTACTTC.

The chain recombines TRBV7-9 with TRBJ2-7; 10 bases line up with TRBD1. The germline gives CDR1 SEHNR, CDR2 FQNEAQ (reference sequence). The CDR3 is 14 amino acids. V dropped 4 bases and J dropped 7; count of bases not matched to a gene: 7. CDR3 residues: CASSSDRGPGEQYF. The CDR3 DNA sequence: TGTGCCAGCAGCTCCGACAGGGGGCCAGGGGAGCAGTACTTC.

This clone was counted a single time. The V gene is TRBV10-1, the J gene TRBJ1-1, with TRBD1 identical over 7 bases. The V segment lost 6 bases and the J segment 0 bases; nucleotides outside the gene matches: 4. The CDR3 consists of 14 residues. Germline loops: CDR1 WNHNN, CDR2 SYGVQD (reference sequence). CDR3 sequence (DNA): TGCGCCAGCAGGGGGACAGCGATGAACACTGAAGCTTTCTTT. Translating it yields CASRGTAMNTEAFF.

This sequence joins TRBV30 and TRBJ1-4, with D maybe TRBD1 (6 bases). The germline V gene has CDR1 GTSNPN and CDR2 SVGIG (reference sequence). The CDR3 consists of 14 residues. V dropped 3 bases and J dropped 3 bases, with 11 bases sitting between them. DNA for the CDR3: TGTGCCTGGAGCAAACAGGGTTCTAATGAAAAACTGTTTTTT. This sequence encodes CAWSKQGSNEKLFF.

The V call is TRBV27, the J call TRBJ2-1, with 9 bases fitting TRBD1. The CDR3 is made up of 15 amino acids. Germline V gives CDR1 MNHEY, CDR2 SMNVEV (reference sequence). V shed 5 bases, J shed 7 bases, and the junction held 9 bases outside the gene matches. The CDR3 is CASSPQTGGGNEQFF. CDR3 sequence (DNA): TGTGCCAGCAGTCCTCAGACAGGGGGTGGAAATGAGCAGTTCTTC.

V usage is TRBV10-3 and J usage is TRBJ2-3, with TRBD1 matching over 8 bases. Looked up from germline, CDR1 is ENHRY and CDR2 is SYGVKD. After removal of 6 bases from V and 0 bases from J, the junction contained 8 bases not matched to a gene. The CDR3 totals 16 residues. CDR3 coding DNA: TGTGCCATCAGGAGGACAGGGTTTACTAGCACAGATACGCAGTATTTT. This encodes CAIRRTGFTSTDTQYF.

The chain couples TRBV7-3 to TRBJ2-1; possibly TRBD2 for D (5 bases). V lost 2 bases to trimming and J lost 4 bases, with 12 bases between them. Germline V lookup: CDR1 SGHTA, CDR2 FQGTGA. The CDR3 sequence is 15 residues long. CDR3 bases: TGTGCCAGCAGCTTAGACTACGATCCTTACAATGAGCAGTTCTTC. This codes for CASSLDYDPYNEQFF.

CDR3: CASSLIPQGPTEPQHF. CDR3 nucleotide sequence: TGTGCCAGCAGTTTGATTCCACAGGGGCCGACTGAGCCCCAGCATTTT. The rearrangement joins TRBV7-2 to TRBJ1-5, with TRBD1 identical over 7 bases. In germline, CDR1 is SGHTA, CDR2 FQGNSA. The CDR3 is 16 residues long. V lost 6 bases and J lost 8; bases outside the gene matches: 16.

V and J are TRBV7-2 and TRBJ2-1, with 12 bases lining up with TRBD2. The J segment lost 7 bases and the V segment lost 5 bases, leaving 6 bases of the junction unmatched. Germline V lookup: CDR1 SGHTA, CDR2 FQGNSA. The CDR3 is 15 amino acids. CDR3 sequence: CASSAPTSGRNEQFF. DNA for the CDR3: TGTGCCAGCAGCGCACCGACTAGCGGGAGAAATGAGCAGTTCTTC.

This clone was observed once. The CDR3 DNA is TGTGCCAGCAGCTTAACAAGCATGGCGGGACAGGGATATACCGGGGAGCTGTTTTTT. It is translated as CASSLTSMAGQGYTGELFF. The V and J genes are TRBV7-7 and TRBJ2-2, with TRBD1 matching 9 bases. Per germline, CDR1 SSHAT and CDR2 FNYEAQ (reference sequence). The CDR3 runs 19 residues. The V and J ends lost 2 bases and 5 bases, in that order; junction bases with no gene match: 15.

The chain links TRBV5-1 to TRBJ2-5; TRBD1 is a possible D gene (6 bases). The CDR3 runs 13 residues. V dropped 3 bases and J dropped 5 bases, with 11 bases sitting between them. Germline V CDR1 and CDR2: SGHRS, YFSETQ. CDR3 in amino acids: CASSYRAAETQYF. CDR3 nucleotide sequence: TGCGCCAGCAGCTACAGGGCCGCGGAGACCCAGTACTTC.

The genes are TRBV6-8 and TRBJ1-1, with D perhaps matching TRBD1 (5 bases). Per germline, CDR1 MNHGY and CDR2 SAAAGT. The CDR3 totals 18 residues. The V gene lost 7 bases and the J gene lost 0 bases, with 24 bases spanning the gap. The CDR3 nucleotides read TGTGCCAGCATTCCCCCGGGGGTGCAGGGAAGTCTGAACACTGAAGCTTTCTTT. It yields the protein CASIPPGVQGSLNTEAFF.

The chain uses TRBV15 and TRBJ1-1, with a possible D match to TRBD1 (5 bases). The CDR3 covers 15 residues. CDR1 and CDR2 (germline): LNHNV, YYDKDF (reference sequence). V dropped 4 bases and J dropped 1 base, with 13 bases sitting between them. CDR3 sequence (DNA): TGTGCCACCAGCACCCGACAGACCTCGAACACTGAAGCTTTCTTT. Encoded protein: CATSTRQTSNTEAFF.